This T cell receptor beta chain comes out of a study of blood T cell repertoires in COVID-19. About the research overall: The samples span acute and convalescent COVID-19 from the United States, Italy and Spain. The cDNA or gDNA used as material had been derived from T cells, B-cell-depleted T cells, or PBMCs.

Trimming took 2 bases from V and 3 from J, leaving 9 bases between them. The CDR3 loop spans 14 amino acids. CDR1 ENHRY and CDR2 SYGVKD come from the germline V gene. Per the study methods: The authors estimated nucleated cell counts from reference gene primer amplification. Assay used: immunoSEQ multiplex PCR; TCRdb lists only in-frame clones, some missing. V, J and clone size reflect that table, while D and trimming were determined from the DNA. The sample contains about 140,000 clones, about 80% of which appear only once. Input material: peripheral blood. The receptor's source is a human donor in a cohort sampled during active COVID-19. This sequence joins TRBV10-3 and TRBJ2-3; D remains ambiguous. The CDR3 spells CAISEQAVTDTQYF. CDR3 DNA sequence: TGTGCCATCAGTGAGCAGGCAGTAACAGATACGCAGTATTTT.